The 25 T cell receptor beta chains below all came from one sample that was sequenced in a study of technical replicates of blood from a handful of donors. Method: immunoSEQ multiplex PCR; TCRdb's copy keeps in-frame clones and lacks some. The sample holds tens of thousands of clones, around 94% seen once. The sample comprised T cells isolated from PBMCs. These receptors all stem from a human donor in good health.

The rearrangement uses TRBV29-1 and TRBJ2-5; 7 nucleotides match TRBD2. In germline, CDR1 is SQVTM, CDR2 ANQGSEA. J lost 4 bases, V lost 4 bases, and 6 bases had no gene match. CDR3 size: 13 residues. The DNA for the CDR3 is TGCAGCGTTGCCTCGCGACTAGCAGAGACCCAGTACTTC. This codes for CSVASRLAETQYF.

The gene calls are TRBV28 and TRBJ2-7; TRBD1 might be the D (6 bases). Germline-derived CDR1 and CDR2 are MDHEN and SYDVKM. This CDR3 comprises 14 residues. The ends were cut back, 3 bases at V and 7 bases at J, with 16 bases in the middle. For the CDR3, the DNA is TGTGCCAGCAGTTTGGTCGGGGACATATGGGAGCAGTACTTC. Amino acid sequence: CASSLVGDIWEQYF.

The rearrangement uses TRBV5-4 and TRBJ2-7; 9 nucleotides align to TRBD1. The trim removed 4 bases at V and 6 bases at J, leaving 11 bases unmatched. Germline CDR1 and CDR2: SGHNT and YYREEE (reference sequence). CDR3 length: 15 residues. CDR3 bases: TGTGCCAGCAGCCAGGACAGGGGAGGAACGAGCGAGCAGTACTTC. It yields the protein CASSQDRGGTSEQYF.

The chain couples TRBV4-2 to TRBJ2-7; the D gene is possibly TRBD1 (6 bases). The CDR3 has 16 amino acids. The V end was cut by 1 base, the J end by 7 bases, with 20 bases between. CDR1 and CDR2 (germline): LGHNA, YNFKEQ. The CDR3, as DNA: TGTGCCAGCAGCCAAGCCCTAGACACAGGGATTGGTGAGCAGTACTTC. Translated: CASSQALDTGIGEQYF.

This clone was seen a single time. The rearrangement uses TRBV19 and TRBJ2-2, with 9 bases lining up with TRBD1. V shed 4 bases, J shed 5 bases, and the junction held 5 bases outside the gene matches. This CDR3 is built from 15 residues. Germline V gives CDR1 LNHDA, CDR2 SQIVND (reference sequence). CDR3 DNA sequence: TGTGCCAGTAGTACCCGACAGGGGGAAACCGGGGAGCTGTTTTTT. Residues: CASSTRQGETGELFF.

In this sample, this clone turned up many times. V and J are TRBV10-1 and TRBJ1-5, with D perhaps matching TRBD1 (5 bases). The germline gives CDR1 WNHNN, CDR2 SYGVQD (reference sequence). V was pared by 3 bases and J by 6 bases, with 24 bases between. The CDR3 contains 18 residues. For the CDR3, the DNA is TGCGCCAGCAGTGAACCTGGGGGGTCGGGGGAAATGGGTCAGCCCCAGCATTTT. The encoded protein is CASSEPGGSGEMGQPQHF.

Here the CDR3 reads CASSLPMTGDTEAFF. The CDR3 nucleotides read TGTGCCAGCAGCCTACCTATGACAGGGGACACTGAAGCTTTCTTT. V is TRBV7-9 and J is TRBJ1-1; 8 bases agree with TRBD1. This CDR3 spans 15 amino acids. V was clipped by 5 bases and J by 3 bases; unmatched bases: 8. Germline assignment: CDR1 SEHNR and CDR2 FQNEAQ (reference sequence).

V is TRBV10-3 and J is TRBJ2-3; 8 positions agree with TRBD2. V was pared by 7 bases and J by 3 bases, with 6 bases of the junction left unmatched. Germline CDR1 ENHRY, CDR2 SYGVKD. This CDR3 is 14 amino acids long. The CDR3 protein is CAITEREQTDTQYF. DNA for the CDR3: TGTGCCATCACCGAGCGGGAGCAGACAGATACGCAGTATTTT.

This clone was detected only once. The chain carries TRBV6-5 and TRBJ1-5; 8 nucleotides agree with TRBD1. This CDR3 is built from 15 residues. Germline V CDR1 and CDR2: MNHEY, SVGAGI. J was trimmed by 3 bases and V by 5 bases; bases with no gene match: 6. CDR3 in amino acids: CASSRDRKPNQPQHF. The DNA of the CDR3 is TGTGCCAGCAGTAGGGACAGGAAGCCCAATCAGCCCCAGCATTTT.

J is TRBJ2-7 and V is TRBV5-1; TRBD1 agrees at 8 bases. V was pared by 4 bases and J by 1 base, with 7 bases of the junction left unmatched. This CDR3 spans 15 amino acids. Looked up from germline, CDR1 is SGHRS and CDR2 is YFSETQ. The CDR3 sequence: CASSPGGTGSYEQYF. The CDR3 DNA reads TGCGCCAGCAGCCCTGGGGGGACAGGATCCTACGAGCAGTACTTC.

The rearrangement uses TRBV5-6 and TRBJ1-5, with D perhaps TRBD1 (6 bases). CDR3 length: 14 amino acids. V lost 7 bases, J lost 6 bases, and 17 bases lay in between. Germline assignment: CDR1 SGHDT and CDR2 YYEEEE. DNA of the CDR3: TGTGCCAGCGGAGCCTGGGGGGGCAGTCAGCCCCAGCATTTT. Protein sequence: CASGAWGGSQPQHF.

J is TRBJ1-3 and V is TRBV4-1, with TRBD1 matching over 10 bases. V lost 2 bases, J lost 0 bases, and 7 bases stayed unmatched. Germline lookup yields CDR1 MGHRA and CDR2 YSYEKL. This CDR3 region has 18 residues. In DNA form, the CDR3 reads TGCGCCAGCAGCCAATTTACCGGGACAGGGGTCTCTGGAAACACCATATATTTT. It yields the protein CASSQFTGTGVSGNTIYF.

The V call is TRBV7-8, the J call TRBJ2-7, with 10 bases aligning to TRBD2. Germline trimming cut 1 base from V and 6 bases from J; bases unmatched to any gene: 6. From germline, CDR1 is SGHVS and CDR2 FQNEAQ. This CDR3 is 15 amino acids long. For the CDR3, the DNA is TGTGCCAGCAGCTTAGACAGCGGGAGGGCCGGCGAGCAGTACTTC. Its protein product is CASSLDSGRAGEQYF.

The chain is built from TRBV27 and TRBJ2-3, with D perhaps TRBD1 (6 bases). V shed 3 bases and J shed 7 bases, with 11 bases lying between them. The CDR3 extends over 13 amino acids. The germline V gene has CDR1 MNHEY and CDR2 SMNVEV (reference sequence). The CDR3 loop reads CASSLIQGYTQYF. The CDR3 DNA reads as TGTGCCAGCAGTTTGATACAGGGCTATACGCAGTATTTT.

This sequence joins TRBV6-1 and TRBJ2-1; D gene unclear. The V end was cut by 5 bases, the J end by 2 bases, with 13 bases between. The V gene's germline CDR1 is MNHNS and CDR2 SASEGT. This CDR3 comprises 15 residues. CDR3 in amino acids: CASSQVAPTYNEQFF. As DNA, the CDR3 is TGTGCCAGCAGTCAGGTGGCACCGACCTACAATGAGCAGTTCTTC.

The chain has TRBV6-1 and TRBJ1-4; 7 bases fit TRBD1. CDR3 length equals 14 residues. V lost 7 bases, J lost 4 bases, and 6 bases stayed unmatched. Germline V CDR1 and CDR2: MNHNS, SASEGT. In nucleotides, the CDR3 is TGTGCCAGCACTCCGACAGGGCTTAATGAAAAACTGTTTTTT. Residues: CASTPTGLNEKLFF.

The gene calls are TRBV11-3 and TRBJ2-3; TRBD2 agrees at 7 bases. V lost 1 base to trimming and J lost 4 bases; unmatched junction nucleotides: 5. Germline values: CDR1 SGHNT, CDR2 YENEEA. The CDR3 loop spans 15 amino acids. The CDR3, as DNA: TGTGCCAGCAGCTTAGCGCGGGGGAACGCAGATACGCAGTATTTT. Translated, it gives CASSLARGNADTQYF.

The rearrangement uses TRBV27 and TRBJ2-7; weak D call: TRBD2 (6 bases). CDR1 and CDR2 (germline): MNHEY, SMNVEV (reference sequence). Trimming removed 3 bases from V and 3 bases from J, with 12 bases in between. The CDR3 runs to 14 residues. Written as DNA, the CDR3 is TGTGCCAGCAGTTTCTTTGGAGGGAGCTACGAGCAGTACTTC. It translates to CASSFFGGSYEQYF.

The chain has TRBV6-5 and TRBJ2-1; 8 bases line up with TRBD1. The trim removed 5 bases at V and 2 bases at J, leaving 5 bases unmatched. CDR3 length equals 15 residues. CDR1 MNHEY and CDR2 SVGAGI come from the germline V gene. DNA of the CDR3: TGTGCCAGCAGTAGACAGGGGAATGCCTACAATGAGCAGTTCTTC. It translates to CASSRQGNAYNEQFF.

This chain links TRBV7-6 with TRBJ1-4; possibly TRBD1 for D (5 bases). Germline CDR1 and CDR2: SGHVS and FNYEAQ. V dropped 6 bases and J dropped 0 bases, with 14 bases sitting between them. This CDR3 has 16 amino acids. In DNA, the CDR3 is TGTGCCAGCAGTCCCACCAAGACAGCAACTAATGAAAAACTGTTTTTT. This sequence encodes CASSPTKTATNEKLFF.

The chain employs TRBV6-5 and TRBJ2-1, with 8 bases that match TRBD1. Unmatched junction bases numbered 5, after V lost 5 bases and J lost 8 bases. This CDR3 has 13 amino acids. Germline-derived CDR1 and CDR2 are MNHEY and SVGAGI. The CDR3 loop reads CASSPRGQDEQFF. The DNA for the CDR3 is TGTGCCAGCAGTCCCAGGGGGCAGGATGAGCAGTTCTTC.

This chain uses TRBV5-1 with TRBJ2-5; TRBD2 might be the D (5 bases). CDR3 length: 14 residues. CDR1 is SGHRS and CDR2 is YFSETQ in the germline V gene. Trimming took off 3 bases at V and 7 bases at J, with 16 bases between the two ends. The chain's CDR3 is CASSSDPGKGTQYF. CDR3 nucleotide sequence: TGCGCCAGCAGCTCGGATCCCGGGAAAGGGACCCAGTACTTC. Full variable domain (missing parts from reference TRBV5-1 and TRBJ2-5): KAGVTQTPRYLIKTRGQQVTLSCSPISGHRSVSWYQQTPGQGLQFLFEYFSETQRNKGNFPGRFSGRQFSNSRSEMNVSTLELGDSALYLCASSSDPGKGTQYFGPGTRLLVL.

J is TRBJ2-1 and V is TRBV5-1; D is unresolved. The germline V gene encodes CDR1 SGHRS and CDR2 YFSETQ. V was trimmed by 6 bases and J by 4 bases, leaving 11 bases between them. This CDR3 has 13 amino acids. The CDR3 DNA reads as TGCGCCAGCAACGGAGCCCAATACAATGAGCAGTTCTTC. Protein: CASNGAQYNEQFF.

V and J are TRBV12-2 and TRBJ2-4; the table's TRBD2 call for D was not verified on the DNA. TRBV12-2 is listed as a pseudogene. There are 19 residues in the CDR3. CDR3 region: CASRSHLNWREREGNIQYF. The CDR3 bases are TGTGCAAGTCGCTCACATCTTAATTGGCGGGAGAGGGAGGGAAACATTCAGTACTTC.

The chain couples TRBV7-2 to TRBJ1-3; D is possibly TRBD1 (6 bases). The length of the CDR3 is 15 residues. The V and J ends lost 2 bases and 3 bases respectively, with 11 bases between them. Germline values: CDR1 SGHTA, CDR2 FQGNSA. CDR3 DNA: TGTGCCAGCAGCTTAAGCGGGGGCTATGGAAACACCATATATTTT. It is translated as CASSLSGGYGNTIYF.